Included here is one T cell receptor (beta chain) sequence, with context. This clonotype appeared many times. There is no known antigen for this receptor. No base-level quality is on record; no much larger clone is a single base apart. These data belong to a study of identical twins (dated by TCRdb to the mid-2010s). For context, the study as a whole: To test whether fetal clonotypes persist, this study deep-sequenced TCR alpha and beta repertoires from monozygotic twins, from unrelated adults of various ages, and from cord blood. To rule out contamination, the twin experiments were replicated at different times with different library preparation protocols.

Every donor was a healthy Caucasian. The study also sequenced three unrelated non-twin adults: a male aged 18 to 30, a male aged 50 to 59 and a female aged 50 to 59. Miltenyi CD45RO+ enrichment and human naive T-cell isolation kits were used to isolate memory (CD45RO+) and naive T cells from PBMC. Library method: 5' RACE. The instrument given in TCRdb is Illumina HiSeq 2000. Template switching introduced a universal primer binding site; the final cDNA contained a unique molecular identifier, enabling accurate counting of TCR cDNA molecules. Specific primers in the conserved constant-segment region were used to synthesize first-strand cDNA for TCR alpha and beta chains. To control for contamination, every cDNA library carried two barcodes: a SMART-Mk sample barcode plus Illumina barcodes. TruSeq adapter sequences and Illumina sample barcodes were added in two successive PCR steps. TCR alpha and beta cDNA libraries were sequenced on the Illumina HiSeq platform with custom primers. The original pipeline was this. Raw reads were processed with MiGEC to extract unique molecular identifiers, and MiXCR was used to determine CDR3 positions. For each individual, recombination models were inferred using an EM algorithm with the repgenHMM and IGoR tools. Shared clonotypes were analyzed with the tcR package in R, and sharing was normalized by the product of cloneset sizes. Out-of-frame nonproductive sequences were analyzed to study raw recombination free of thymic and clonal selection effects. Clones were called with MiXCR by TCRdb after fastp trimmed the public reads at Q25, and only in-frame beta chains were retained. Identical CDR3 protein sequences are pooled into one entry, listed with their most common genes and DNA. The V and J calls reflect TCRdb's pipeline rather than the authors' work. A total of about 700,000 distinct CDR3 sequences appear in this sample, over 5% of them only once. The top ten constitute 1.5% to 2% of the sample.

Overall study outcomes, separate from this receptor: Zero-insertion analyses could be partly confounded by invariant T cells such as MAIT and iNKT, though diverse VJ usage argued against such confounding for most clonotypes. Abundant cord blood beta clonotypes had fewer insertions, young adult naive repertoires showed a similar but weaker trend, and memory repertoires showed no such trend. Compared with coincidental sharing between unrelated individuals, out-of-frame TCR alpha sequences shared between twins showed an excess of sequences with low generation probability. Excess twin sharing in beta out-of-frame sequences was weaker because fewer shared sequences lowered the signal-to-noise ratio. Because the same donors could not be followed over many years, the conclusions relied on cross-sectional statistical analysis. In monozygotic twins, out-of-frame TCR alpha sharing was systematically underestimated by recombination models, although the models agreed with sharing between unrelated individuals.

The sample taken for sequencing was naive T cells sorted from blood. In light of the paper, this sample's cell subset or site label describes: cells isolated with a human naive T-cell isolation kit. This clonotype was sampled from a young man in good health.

The CDR3 reads as follows: CASSPSGTRTYEQYV. The nucleotides read TGTGCCAGCAGTCCTTCCGGGACACGGACCTACGAGCAGTACGTC. In this chain, TRBV6-1 is recombined with TRBJ2-7; TRBD1 is possibly the D segment (6 matching bases). Its CDR3 holds 15 amino acids, cysteine through valine. Kept here is only the CDR3 DNA, which spans 45 bases and is read in frame from base 1. In the germline V gene, CDR1 corresponds to MNHNS and CDR2 to SASEGT. V loses 5 bases of germline sequence and J loses 2 bases, and the interval between the two ends is 16 bases.